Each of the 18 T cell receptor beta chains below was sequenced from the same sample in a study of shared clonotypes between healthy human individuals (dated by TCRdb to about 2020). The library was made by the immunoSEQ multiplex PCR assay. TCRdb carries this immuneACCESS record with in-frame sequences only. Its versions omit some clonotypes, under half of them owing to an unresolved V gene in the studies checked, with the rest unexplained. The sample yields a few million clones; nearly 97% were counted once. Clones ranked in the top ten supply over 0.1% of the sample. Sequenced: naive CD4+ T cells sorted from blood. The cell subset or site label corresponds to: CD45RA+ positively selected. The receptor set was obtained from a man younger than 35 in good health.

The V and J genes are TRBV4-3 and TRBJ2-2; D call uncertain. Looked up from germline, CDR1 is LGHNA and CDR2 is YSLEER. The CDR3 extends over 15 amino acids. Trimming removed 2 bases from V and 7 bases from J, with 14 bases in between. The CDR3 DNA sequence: TGCGCCAGCAGCCAAACCCCTCGAACGGGCGGGGAGCTGTTTTTT. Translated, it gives CASSQTPRTGGELFF.

CDR3 in amino acids: CASRRQGFTEAFF. In DNA, the CDR3 is TGTGCCAGCAGGCGACAGGGTTTCACTGAAGCTTTCTTT. The chain links TRBV27 to TRBJ1-1; 7 bases fit TRBD1. The CDR3 runs 13 residues. Germline V gene data show CDR1 as MNHEY and CDR2 as SMNVEV (reference sequence). Trimming at V came to 6 bases and at J to 4 bases, leaving 5 bases not matched to a gene.

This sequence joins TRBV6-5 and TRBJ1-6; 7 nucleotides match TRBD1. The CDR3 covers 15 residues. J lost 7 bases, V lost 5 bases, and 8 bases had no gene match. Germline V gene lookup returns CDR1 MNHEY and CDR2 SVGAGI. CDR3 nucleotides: TGTGCCAGCAGTACTGTTGCAGGGGGGAATTCACCCCTCCACTTT. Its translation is CASSTVAGGNSPLHF.

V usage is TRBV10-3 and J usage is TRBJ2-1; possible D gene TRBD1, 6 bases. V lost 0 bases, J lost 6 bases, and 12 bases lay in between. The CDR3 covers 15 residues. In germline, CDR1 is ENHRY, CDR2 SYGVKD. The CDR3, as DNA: TGTGCCATCAGTGAGTCCGGACAGACAATCAATGAGCAGTTCTTC. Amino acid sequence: CAISESGQTINEQFF.

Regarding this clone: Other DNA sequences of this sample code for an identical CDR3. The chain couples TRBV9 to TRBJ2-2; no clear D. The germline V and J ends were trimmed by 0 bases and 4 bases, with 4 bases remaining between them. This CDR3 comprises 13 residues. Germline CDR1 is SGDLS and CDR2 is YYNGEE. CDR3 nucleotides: TGTGCCAGCAGCGTAGACGTCACCGGGGAGCTGTTTTTT. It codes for CASSVDVTGELFF.

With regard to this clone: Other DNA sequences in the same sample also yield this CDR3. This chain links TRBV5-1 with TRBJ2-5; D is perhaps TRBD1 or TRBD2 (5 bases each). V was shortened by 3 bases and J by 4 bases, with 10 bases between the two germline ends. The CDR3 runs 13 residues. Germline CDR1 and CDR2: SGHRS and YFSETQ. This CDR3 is CASSWDVGETQYF. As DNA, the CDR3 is TGCGCCAGCAGCTGGGACGTTGGAGAGACCCAGTACTTC. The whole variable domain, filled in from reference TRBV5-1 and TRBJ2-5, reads KAGVTQTPRYLIKTRGQQVTLSCSPISGHRSVSWYQQTPGQGLQFLFEYFSETQRNKGNFPGRFSGRQFSNSRSEMNVSTLELGDSALYLCASSWDVGETQYFGPGTRLLVL.

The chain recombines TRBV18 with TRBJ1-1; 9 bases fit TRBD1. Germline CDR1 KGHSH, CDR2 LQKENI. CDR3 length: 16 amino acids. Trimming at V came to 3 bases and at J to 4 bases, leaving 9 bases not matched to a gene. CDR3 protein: CASSPNEQGAGTEAFF. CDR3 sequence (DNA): TGTGCCAGCTCACCTAACGAACAGGGGGCTGGCACTGAAGCTTTCTTT.

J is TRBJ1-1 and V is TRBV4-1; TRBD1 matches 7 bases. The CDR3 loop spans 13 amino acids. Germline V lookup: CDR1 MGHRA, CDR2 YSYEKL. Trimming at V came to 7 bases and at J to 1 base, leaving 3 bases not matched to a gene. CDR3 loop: CASKGTANTEAFF. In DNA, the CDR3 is TGCGCCAGCAAAGGGACAGCGAACACTGAAGCTTTCTTT.

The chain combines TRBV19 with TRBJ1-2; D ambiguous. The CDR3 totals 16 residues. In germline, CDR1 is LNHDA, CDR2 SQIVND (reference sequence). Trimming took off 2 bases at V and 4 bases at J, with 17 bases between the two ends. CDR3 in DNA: TGTGCCAGTAGTATAACAGCCCAAATAATTTTCTATGGCTACACCTTC. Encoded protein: CASSITAQIIFYGYTF.

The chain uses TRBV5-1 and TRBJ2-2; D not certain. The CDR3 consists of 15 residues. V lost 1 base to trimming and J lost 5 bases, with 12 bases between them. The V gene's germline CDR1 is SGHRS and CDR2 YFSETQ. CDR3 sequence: CASSLPLPRTGELFF. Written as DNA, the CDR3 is TGCGCCAGCAGCTTGCCCCTTCCCAGGACCGGGGAGCTGTTTTTT. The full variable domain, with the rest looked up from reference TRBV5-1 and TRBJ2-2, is KAGVTQTPRYLIKTRGQQVTLSCSPISGHRSVSWYQQTPGQGLQFLFEYFSETQRNKGNFPGRFSGRQFSNSRSEMNVSTLELGDSALYLCASSLPLPRTGELFFGEGSRLTVL.

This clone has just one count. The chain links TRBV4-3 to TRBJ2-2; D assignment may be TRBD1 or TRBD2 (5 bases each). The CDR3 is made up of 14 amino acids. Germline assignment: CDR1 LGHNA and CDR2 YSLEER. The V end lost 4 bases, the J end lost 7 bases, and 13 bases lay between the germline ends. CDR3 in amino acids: CASSPLTGHGELFF. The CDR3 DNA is TGCGCCAGCAGCCCATTGACGGGGCACGGGGAGCTGTTTTTT.

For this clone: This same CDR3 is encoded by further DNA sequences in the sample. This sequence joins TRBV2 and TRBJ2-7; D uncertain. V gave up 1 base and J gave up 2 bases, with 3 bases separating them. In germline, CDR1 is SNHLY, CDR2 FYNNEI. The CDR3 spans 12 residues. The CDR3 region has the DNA TGTGCCAGCAGTGAAGTGACCTACGAGCAGTACTTC. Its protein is CASSEVTYEQYF.

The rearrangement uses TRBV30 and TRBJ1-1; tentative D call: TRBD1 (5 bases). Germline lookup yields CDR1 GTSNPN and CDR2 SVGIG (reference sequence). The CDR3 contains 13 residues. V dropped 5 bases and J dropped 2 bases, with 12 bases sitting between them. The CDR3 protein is CAWEPRDNTEAFF. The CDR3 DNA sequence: TGTGCCTGGGAACCCAGGGACAACACTGAAGCTTTCTTT.

In DNA form, the CDR3 reads TGTGCCAGTAGTAGGGGACAGGGCGGTTCACCCCTCCACTTT. Its protein is CASSRGQGGSPLHF. V usage is TRBV19 and J usage is TRBJ1-6, with 9 bases matching TRBD1. This CDR3 is built from 14 residues. The V gene's germline CDR1 is LNHDA and CDR2 SQIVND (reference sequence). V was clipped by 4 bases and J by 9 bases; unmatched bases: 4.

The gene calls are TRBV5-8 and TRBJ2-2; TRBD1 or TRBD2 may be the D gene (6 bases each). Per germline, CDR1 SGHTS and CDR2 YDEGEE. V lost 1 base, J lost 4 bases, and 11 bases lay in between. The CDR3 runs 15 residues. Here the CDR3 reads CASSLPGGGTGELFF. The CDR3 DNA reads TGTGCCAGCAGCTTGCCCGGGGGCGGCACCGGGGAGCTGTTTTTT.

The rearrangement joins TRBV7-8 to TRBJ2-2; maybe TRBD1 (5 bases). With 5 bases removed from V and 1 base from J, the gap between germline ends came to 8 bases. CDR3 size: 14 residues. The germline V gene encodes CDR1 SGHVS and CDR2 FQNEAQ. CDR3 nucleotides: TGTGCCAGCAGCCCAACAGGGAACACCGGGGAGCTGTTTTTT. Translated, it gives CASSPTGNTGELFF.

CDR3 protein: CASSESERGLGELFF. CDR3 DNA sequence: TGTGCCAGCAGTGAAAGTGAGCGGGGGCTGGGGGAGCTGTTTTTT. V gene TRBV2 combines with J gene TRBJ2-2; 8 nucleotides align to TRBD2. The CDR3 consists of 15 residues. CDR1 and CDR2 (germline): SNHLY, FYNNEI. The V gene end was trimmed by 2 bases and the J gene end by 8 bases; junction bases not matched to a gene: 7.

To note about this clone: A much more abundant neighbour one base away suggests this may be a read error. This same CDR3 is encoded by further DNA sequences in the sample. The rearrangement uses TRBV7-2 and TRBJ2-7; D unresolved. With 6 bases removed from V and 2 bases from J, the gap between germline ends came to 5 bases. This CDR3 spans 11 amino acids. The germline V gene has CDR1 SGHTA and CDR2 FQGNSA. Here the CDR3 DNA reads TGTGCCAGCAGTTCGGCCTACGAGCAGTACTTC. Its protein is CASSSAYEQYF.